This T cell receptor beta chain is drawn from a study of early T cells in non-severe SARS-CoV-2 infection. Looking at the study overall: Sequencing of bulk RNA from unsorted whole blood was done, without chain pairing.

Unique molecular identifiers were attached to individual cDNA molecules. A single record per CDR3 protein comes from TCRdb applying MiXCR to the 5' RACE reads. This sample has about 79,000 distinct CDR3 sequences, with 11% found just once. Study outcomes and limitations: Anti-spike CD8 specificities were favored by VDJdb matching, whose results missed private and CD4 specificities.

This clonotype showed up just a few times. Its antigen is unknown. The CDR3 is 15 residues long. CDR1 is SGHRS and CDR2 is YFSETQ in the germline V gene. V lost 0 bases and J lost 8, with 14 bases in between. This TCR was sampled from an adult who was a healthcare worker with PCR-confirmed SARS-CoV-2 infection or an uninfected control (not recorded which). The V gene is TRBV5-1, the J gene TRBJ1-4; tentatively, D is TRBD1 (6 bases). The sample taken for sequencing was whole blood. The CDR3 protein is CASSLAAQGGEKLFF. In DNA form, the CDR3 reads TGCGCCAGCAGCTTGGCCGCACAGGGCGGGGAAAAACTGTTTTTT.